This note documents a single TCR beta chain sequence. Its specificity is unknown. Germline CDR1 is MNHEY and CDR2 is SVGAGI. The CDR3 has 15 residues. J gave up 4 bases and V 2 bases, and 8 bases lay outside the gene matches. The data belong to a study of OX40 agonist ivuxolimab in advanced cancers. Study summary: People in dose escalation had one of these cancers: hepatocellular carcinoma, melanoma, renal cell or head and neck cancer.

General study findings and limits: Mean expanded clone counts were higher in CD8+ than CD4+ T cells. Some of the nonresponding patients also showed low levels of normalized T-cell clonal expansion.

This table comes from immunoSEQ multiplex PCR, and its TCRdb copy is limited to in-frame clones, with some not included. The data show 20,000 to 30,000 clones, just over 85% seen once. This specimen was CD4+ or CD8+ T cells sorted from blood, taken in a trial of the OX40 agonist ivuxolimab. The chain joins TRBV6-5 to TRBJ2-7, with 7 bases identical to TRBD2. This sequence originates from an adult with an advanced solid tumor such as melanoma, head and neck, liver or kidney cancer. The CDR3 is CASSYGTTPGYEQYF. The CDR3 DNA reads TGTGCCAGCAGTTACGGGACTACCCCTGGATACGAGCAGTACTTC.